This T cell receptor (beta chain) appears in the sequencing data of a study of CD8 T cells in ankylosing spondylitis (dated by TCRdb to about 2017). Broadly, across the study: The study profiled T cell receptor beta repertoires in healthy donors and ankylosing spondylitis patients to find disease-linked TCR variants. The whole study cohort included 108 healthy donors and 25 ankylosing spondylitis patients. Peripheral blood was sampled, and synovial fluid was additionally collected from ankylosing spondylitis patients.

Study-level results and caveats: According to the report, matched synovial fluid samples from ankylosing spondylitis patients were significantly enriched for the disease-linked clones. Some of the motif variants had been reported before in the synovial fluid and blood of reactive arthritis patients, a finding that suggests common disease-initiation mechanisms. In peripheral blood, the disease-linked clones were found at relatively low frequencies and had a CD8+ phenotype. Blood from ankylosing spondylitis patients appeared to be characterized by a TCR beta motif composed of roughly eight highly homologous amino acid variants.

TCRdb lists the instrument as Illumina HiSeq 2500. Quantitative 5'-RACE with molecular barcodes was used to prepare TCR beta libraries. As for how the authors treated the data: A new computational method based on a probabilistic model of VDJ rearrangement was used to identify disease-linked TCR variants. TCRdb's own reprocessing of the public reads used fastp at Q25 and MiXCR and kept productive beta chains. Rows with a matching CDR3 protein are joined into one entry that keeps the most common DNA and genes. These V and J calls derive from TCRdb rather than the authors' analysis. For this sample there are about 400,000 distinct CDR3 sequences; 20% to 25% appear just once. Jointly, the top ten make up 15% to 20% of the sample. Turning to this clonotype: No antigen is known for it. No base quality information exists; no much larger clone differs at one position.

Its CDR3 holds 15 amino acids, cysteine through phenylalanine. Solely the CDR3 DNA is kept, with 45 bases framed from the first base. V is pared back by 7 bases and J by 4 bases, with 19 bases lying between the germline termini. The germline V gene (reference sequence) specifies SEHNR as CDR1 and FQNEAQ as CDR2. The chain was built from TRBV7-9 and TRBJ1-2; the D gene assignment is ambiguous. The TCR sequence derives from a male donor with ankylosing spondylitis. Input material: blood, either unsorted or a sorted T cell fraction (not recorded which). The CDR3 region reads CASTPDGGGSYGYTF. The base sequence is TGTGCCAGCACCCCGGACGGAGGAGGGAGCTATGGCTACACCTTC.